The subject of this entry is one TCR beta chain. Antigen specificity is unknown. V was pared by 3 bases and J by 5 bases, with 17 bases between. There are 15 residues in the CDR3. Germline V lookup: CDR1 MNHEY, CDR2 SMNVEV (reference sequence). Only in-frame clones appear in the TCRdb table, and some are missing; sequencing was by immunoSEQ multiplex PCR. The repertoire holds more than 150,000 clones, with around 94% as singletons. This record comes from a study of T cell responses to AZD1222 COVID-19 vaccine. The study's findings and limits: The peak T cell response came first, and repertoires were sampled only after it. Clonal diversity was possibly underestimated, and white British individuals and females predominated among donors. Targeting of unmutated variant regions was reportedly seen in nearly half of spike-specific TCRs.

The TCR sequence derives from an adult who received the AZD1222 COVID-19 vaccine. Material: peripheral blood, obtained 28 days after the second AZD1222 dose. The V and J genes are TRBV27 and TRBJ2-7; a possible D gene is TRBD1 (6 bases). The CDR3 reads CASSLGFLGANEQYF. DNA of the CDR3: TGTGCCAGCAGTTTGGGGTTCTTGGGGGCTAACGAGCAGTACTTC.